These T cell receptor beta chains were read from a single sample in a study of blood T cell repertoires in COVID-19. Sequencing used immunoSEQ multiplex PCR; TCRdb keeps in-frame clones, though not all of them. Of roughly 250,000 clones detected, 91% appear once; the ten largest clones hold 2% to 3%. The sequenced sample consisted of peripheral blood. These receptors came from a young adult with COVID-19, enrolled during active disease. CDR3s include the opening cysteine and the closing phenylalanine or tryptophan. D genes are given only for firm matches. Part of the rows lack a size; the others show once, few, many or a class for expanded clones.

NA,TRBJ2-5,NA,TRBV14,CASSQAPQGYRETQYF,TGTGCCAGCAGCCAAGCCCCGCAGGGTTATAGAGAGACCCAGTACTTC
NA,TRBJ2-7,TRBD1,TRBV19,CASSMGGQGSYEQYF,TGTGCCAGTAGTATGGGTGGACAGGGTTCCTACGAGCAGTACTTC
NA,TRBJ2-1,NA,TRBV5-1,CASSPIDTVSNEQFF,TGCGCCAGCAGCCCCATCGACACGGTTTCGAATGAGCAGTTCTTC
NA,TRBJ2-7,NA,TRBV7-9,CASSPVAERAYEQYF,TGTGCCAGCAGCCCCGTTGCCGAGCGGGCCTACGAGCAGTACTTC
NA,TRBJ2-3,NA,TRBV7-8,CASSSIRDFGTDTQYF,TGTGCCAGCAGCTCAATCCGGGACTTTGGAACAGATACGCAGTATTTT
few,TRBJ1-3,TRBD1,TRBV5-5,CASRKTGNAGNTIYF,TGTGCCAGCAGGAAGACAGGGAACGCAGGAAACACCATATATTTT
once,TRBJ1-1,TRBD1,TRBV10-3,CAISPTGPNTEAFF,TGTGCCATCAGTCCGACAGGGCCTAACACTGAAGCTTTCTTT
NA,TRBJ2-3,NA,TRBV3-1/TRBV3-2,CASSQGSVDTQYF,TGTGCCAGCAGCCAAGGCTCAGTAGATACGCAGTATTTT
few,TRBJ1-3,NA,TRBV2,CASSEGGQVPHF,TGTGCCAGCAGTGAAGGCGGGCAGGTCCCTCATTTT
NA,TRBJ2-3,TRBD2,TRBV5-5,CASSLEASGSPGTDTQYF,TGTGCCAGCAGCTTGGAAGCTAGCGGGAGCCCGGGCACAGATACGCAGTATTTT
few,TRBJ2-7,TRBD2,TRBV5-6,CASSLRVREGRHSYEQYF,TGTGCCAGCAGCTTGAGAGTGCGGGAGGGCCGTCATAGCTACGAGCAGTACTTC
few,TRBJ2-3,NA,TRBV6-4,CASSERDTDTQYF,TGTGCCAGCAGTGAGCGGGACACAGATACGCAGTATTTT
NA,TRBJ2-7,TRBD2,TRBV13,CASSFLGLGHYEQYF,TGTGCCAGCAGCTTTTTGGGACTAGGGCACTACGAGCAGTACTTC
NA,TRBJ1-1,NA,TRBV4-3,CASSQEVSAWTEAFF,TGCGCCAGCAGCCAAGAGGTTTCAGCGTGGACTGAAGCTTTCTTT
NA,TRBJ1-3,NA,TRBV5-1,CASSLASENTIYF,TGCGCCAGCAGCTTGGCCTCAGAAAACACCATATATTTT
NA,TRBJ1-4,NA,TRBV7-9,CASSPVGNTNEKLFF,TGTGCCAGCAGCCCTGTCGGGAATACTAATGAAAAACTGTTTTTT
once,TRBJ2-3,TRBD1,TRBV9,CASSVSGQGTDTQYF,TGTGCCAGCAGCGTCTCTGGACAGGGGACAGATACGCAGTATTTT
few,TRBJ1-5,NA,TRBV19,CASSMLEGLYSNQPQHF,TGTGCCAGTAGTATGTTGGAGGGTTTATATAGCAATCAGCCCCAGCATTTT
NA,TRBJ2-3,TRBD2,TRBV5-1,CASSSPELATNTQYF,TGCGCCAGCAGCTCCCCCGAACTAGCGACAAATACGCAGTATTTT
NA,TRBJ1-5,NA,TRBV10-3,CAISDSGGNQPQHF,TGTGCCATCAGTGACTCCGGAGGCAATCAGCCCCAGCATTTT
few,TRBJ1-5,NA,TRBV27,CASRGLTGSNQPQHF,TGTGCCAGCAGAGGGCTGACAGGTAGCAATCAGCCCCAGCATTTT
NA,TRBJ1-1,TRBD1,TRBV5-4,CASSSDRGFTEAFF,TGTGCCAGCAGTTCTGACAGGGGATTCACTGAAGCTTTCTTT
NA,TRBJ1-5,NA,TRBV5-5,CASSLEGQPQHF,TGTGCCAGCAGCTTGGAGGGGCAGCCCCAGCATTTT
NA,TRBJ2-1,TRBD2,TRBV9,CASSVTGTSGRNEQFF,TGTGCCAGCAGCGTTACCGGGACTAGCGGCCGCAATGAGCAGTTCTTC
NA,TRBJ2-1,TRBD2,TRBV9,CASSRRAGVEDNEQFF,TGTGCCAGCAGCAGAAGAGCGGGAGTAGAGGACAATGAGCAGTTCTTC
NA,TRBJ1-3,NA,TRBV10-2,CASSDAPGHSGNTIYF,TGCGCCAGCAGTGATGCCCCAGGCCACTCTGGAAACACCATATATTTT
NA,TRBJ2-3,NA,TRBV5-1,CASAPGEGGTDTQYF,TGCGCCAGCGCTCCGGGAGAAGGGGGCACAGATACGCAGTATTTT
NA,TRBJ2-7,NA,TRBV7-2,CASSSQGYEQYF,TGTGCCAGCAGCTCCCAGGGTTACGAGCAGTACTTC
once,TRBJ2-7,TRBD1,TRBV6-6,CASSRDRGSEQYF,TGTGCCAGCAGCCGGGACAGGGGCTCCGAGCAGTACTTC
NA,TRBJ2-7,NA,TRBV6-6,CASRMGGGKNYEQYF,TGTGCCAGCAGGATGGGTGGAGGGAAGAACTACGAGCAGTACTTC
once,TRBJ2-7,TRBD1,TRBV6-5,CASSSRQGGNYEQYF,TGTGCCAGCAGTTCCCGACAGGGGGGGAACTACGAGCAGTACTTC
NA,TRBJ2-3,TRBD2,TRBV19,CASTSGRPGVDTQYF,TGTGCCAGTACATCCGGGAGGCCTGGGGTAGATACGCAGTATTTT
NA,TRBJ1-2,NA,TRBV10-2,CASSDQEYYYGYTF,TGCGCCAGCAGTGACCAGGAATATTACTATGGCTACACCTTC
NA,TRBJ1-1,NA,TRBV7-3,CASSLKSRGPRGWGVWGSAEAFF,TGTGCCAGCAGCTTAAAGTCTCGCGGCCCCCGAGGGTGGGGGGTTTGGGGCTCAGCTGAAGCTTTCTTT
once,TRBJ2-1,NA,TRBV19,CASRRTAPLLNEQFF,TGTGCCAGTAGGAGGACAGCGCCCCTCCTGAATGAGCAGTTCTTC
once,TRBJ1-1,NA,TRBV9,CASSGGHTEAFF,TGTGCCAGCAGCGGAGGCCACACTGAAGCTTTCTTT
NA,TRBJ2-1,NA,TRBV7-3,CASSLKNTHPPSSYNEQFF,TGTGCCAGCAGCTTAAAAAATACCCACCCCCCTAGCTCCTACAATGAGCAGTTCTTC